This T cell receptor beta chain was retrieved from a study of response to subunit inactivated influenza vaccine. Regarding the study as a whole: A suggestion made by the authors is that each seasonal influenza vaccination recruits few new T cells.

V dropped 4 bases and J dropped 5 bases, with 19 bases sitting between them. The CDR3 length is 16 residues. CDR1 and CDR2 from the germline V gene are SGHKS and YYEKEE (reference sequence). TCRdb fed the RT-PCR reads into MiXCR, producing one record per CDR3 protein. The sample shows hundreds of thousands of distinct CDR3 sequences, 12% to 15% of them seen only once. This clonotype has a handful of counts. The target antigen is unknown. This specimen consisted of PBMCs from blood, obtained roughly 15 days before vaccination. The chain recombines TRBV5-5 with TRBJ1-5; no clear D. The receptor was derived from a man aged 50 to 60 who received an inactivated influenza vaccine. Here the CDR3 DNA reads TGTGCCAGCAGCAACACGGGTAATAACCGCGATCAGCCCCAGCATTTT. Protein product: CASSNTGNNRDQPQHF.